This T cell receptor (beta chain) was retrieved from a study of technical replicates of blood from several donors. Clones were read by immunoSEQ multiplex PCR, and TCRdb kept only the in-frame ones, dropping some. The sample contains around 57,000 clones, roughly 92% of which appear only once. The germline V and J ends were trimmed by 5 bases and 5 bases, with 18 bases remaining between them. In germline, CDR1 is SGHTA, CDR2 FQGTGA. The CDR3 is 15 residues long. The chain combines TRBV7-3 with TRBJ2-5, with a weak D call TRBD2 (6 bases). This receptor was identified in a human donor in good health. The sample was T cells isolated from PBMCs. The CDR3: CASSPTSGSGETQYF. CDR3 sequence (DNA): TGTGCCAGCAGCCCTACCAGCGGCAGCGGGGAGACCCAGTACTTC.